The source of this T cell receptor (beta chain) is a study of T cell responses to AZD1222 COVID-19 vaccine (dated by TCRdb to about 2021). About the study as a whole: AZD1222 recipients with second doses at about 4 weeks or about 12 weeks were pooled, because spike-specific TCR depth and breadth did not differ between schedules. TCR sequencing was performed for roughly 240 trial participants, of whom around 200 were given two doses of AZD1222 and some 25 were given two doses of MenACWY control vaccine. Trial participants were enrolled by age into 18-55, 56-69 and 70-plus year subgroups, with around 140, 26 and 57 TCR-sequenced participants respectively.

The CDR3 regions of human TCRbeta chains were analyzed by immunosequencing. Per the source publication's procedure: TCRs in the repertoires were compared against a reference library of SARS-CoV-2-specific TCRs that had been generated with the MIRA antigen-specificity platform. Breadth was defined as the fraction of unique TCRs that were SARS-CoV-2-associated, and depth was defined as the fraction of total T cells that were SARS-CoV-2-associated. Using the MIRA data, every spike-specific TCR was mapped to the spike region that the TCR reacted to and assigned to either a CD4 or a CD8 class. Log10-transformed breadth and depth values were compared by one-way ANOVA with Sidak's multiple comparisons tests. Held by TCRdb, this immuneACCESS table contains in-frame sequences only and omits some clones. Under half of the omission traces to an unresolved V gene where checked; the cause of the rest is unknown. D and trimming come from the DNA, and the V and J calls and clone size come from that table. The sample yields 90,000 to 120,000 clones; roughly 88% were counted once. 7% to 10% of the sample goes to the ten largest clones.

The study at large found these results: After two AZD1222 doses, spike-specific TCR breadth and depth were significantly higher than at day 0 and than in MenACWY recipients. Because no samples from the day 14 peak response were available, repertoires could be characterized only after the peak T cell response. Reportedly, almost half of the unique spike-specific TCRs recognized epitopes lying outside the regions that are mutated in the B.1.351 and B.1.1.7 variants. CD4 TCRs associated with the vaccine covered the entire spike protein, and the dominant responses were in regions 160-218 and 743-854. Only six AZD1222 recipients were SARS-CoV-2 seropositive at baseline, limiting conclusions about previously exposed vaccinees. Participants were mostly white British and included more females than males, and it was suggested by the authors that clonal diversity may have been underestimated. The 56-69-year group was small, and its depth increase did not reach significance, likely because of low power.

The sample's time point label, decoded: baseline before first vaccination. Vaccinee samples were obtained from the UK trials COV001 and COV002, which included a single-blind randomized controlled phase 2/3 trial of AZD1222 (ChAdOx1 nCoV-19) in healthy adults. For TCRbeta chain sequencing, PBMC samples were collected from trial participants at day 0 and at day 28 after the second dose. Only one count was recorded for this clone. Its antigen remains undetermined. The sample holds no much larger clone one base away, and base qualities are not on file. For CDR1 and CDR2, the germline V gene lists MNHEY and SVGAGI. The V end loses 4 bases and the J end loses 1 base, and a stretch of 4 bases separates them. Measured from the cysteine to the phenylalanine, the CDR3 is 12 residues long. Only the CDR3 DNA stays, 36 bases, in frame from base 1.

This TCR derives from an adult in good health. Source: peripheral blood, taken on day 0 of AZD1222 vaccination. The chain couples TRBV6-5 to TRBJ2-5; the D gene assignment is ambiguous. In nucleotide form, the sequence is TGTGCCAGCAGTTTTACCCAAGAGACCCAGTACTTC. It translates as CASSFTQETQYF.